This T cell receptor (beta chain) was documented in a study of blood T cells in healthy people across ages. Worth noting for this clonotype: What it recognizes is unknown.

PCR was performed a second time for about 6 to 12 cycles using a sample-barcoded 5' primer and a J-beta primer mix. Via MiXCR, TCRdb re-called the 5' RACE reads, giving one row per CDR3 protein. Of 780,000 or so distinct CDR3 sequences in the sample, approximately 60% were seen once. Russia was home to the donors, healthy Caucasian individuals aged about 6 to 90. Isolation yielded PBMCs, at least 6 million per sample, in every case. Broader study findings: It was not known whether donors were CMV positive (a possible confounder of expanded clonotype changes).

This TCR was recovered from a man aged 40-50 years in good health. The sequenced sample was blood.

CDR3 region: CASSLGTGFGGYGYTF. In nucleotides, the CDR3 is TGTGCCAGCAGCTTAGGGACAGGTTTTGGTGGCTATGGCTACACCTTC. The chain combines TRBV7-2 with TRBJ1-2, with 7 bases matching TRBD1. V lost 1 base to trimming and J lost 4 bases; unmatched junction nucleotides: 9. This CDR3 region has 16 residues. Germline lookup yields CDR1 SGHTA and CDR2 FQGNSA.